This TCR beta chain was documented in a study of TIL therapy for anti-PD-1-resistant metastatic lung cancer. About the research overall: Tumors had a median PD-L1 proportion score of about 6%.

Sequencing used immunoSEQ v3. Measured with immunoSEQ multiplex PCR; TCRdb has only the in-frame clones, and not every one. The sample includes 95,000 or so clones, about two thirds of them seen just once. The time point here: pre-treatment sample, taken before nivolumab and TIL therapy. Pleural nodules or supraclavicular lymph nodes made up most of the excised metastases sampled. In the case of this clone: As yet, its antigen is unknown.

Overall study results and limits: Patients were highly selected, enriched for treatment-naive, never-smoker and oncogene-addicted cases. Many TIL product clones were absent from baseline tumor, suggesting clonal contraction. Compared with baseline intratumoral T cells, expanded TIL cultures were more clonal and less diverse (approximately 6.6% vs 31%).

CDR3 length equals 13 residues. Losses at the gene ends were 5 bases for V and 4 bases for J; bases not matched to a gene: 4. CDR1 is SGHAT, CDR2 FQNNGV, per germline. V gene TRBV11-2 combines with J gene TRBJ1-1; 7 nucleotides line up with TRBD1. Sequenced here: tumor tissue, sampled at baseline. The TCR sequence derives from a person aged 25 to 80 with non-small cell lung cancer. CDR3 in amino acids: CASSLRQGTEAFF. DNA of the CDR3: TGTGCCAGCAGCCTGAGACAGGGCACTGAAGCTTTCTTT.